The entry below describes one T cell receptor beta chain. Its target antigen remains unknown. No qualities accompany the bases; no much larger clone lies one base away. The data were obtained in a study of blood T cell repertoires in COVID-19 (TCRdb year 2020). Context from the whole study: The collaborator samples originated in the United States, Italy and Spain and spanned the acute and convalescent phases of COVID-19. Deeply sampled blood TCRbeta repertoires from subjects exposed to, actively infected with, or recovered from COVID-19 were included in the dataset. The sample metadata nearly always contained a de-identified subject ID, COVID-19 status, age in years and sex. The prospective study material was composed of cDNA or gDNA derived from T cells, B-cell-depleted T cells, or PBMCs. The samples were drawn from the first 160 participants of the ongoing ImmuneRACE study and from over 950 subjects provided by 6 global collaborators. A freely available public database, intended as a resource for researchers studying the immune response to SARS-CoV-2, is where the repertoires were released. Where HLA class I and class II types were available, the types were taken from metadata supplied by the sample provider, not from assay-based typing. Points the paper makes about the study in general: The amount of clinical and demographic metadata varied by source and participant and was provided uncurated.

TCRbeta CDR3 regions were amplified from genomic DNA using the immunoSEQ Assay, a bias-controlled multiplex PCR. Per the source publication's procedure: The number of nucleated cells in each sample was estimated from the amplification of reference gene primers within the assay. To quantify the absolute abundance of each unique TCRbeta CDR3 rearrangement, sequence reads were collapsed and filtered. For each sample, productive Simpson clonality was calculated as the square root of Simpson's diversity index across productive rearrangements. TCRdb carries this immuneACCESS record with in-frame sequences only. Its versions omit some clonotypes, under half of them owing to an unresolved V gene in the studies checked, with the rest unexplained. Clone size and V and J calls were adopted from that table, with D and trimming inferred from the DNA. The sample table records about 150,000 clones; roughly nine tenths of these occur just once. Roughly 14% of the sample belongs to the ten largest clones.

Whole blood was collected in K2EDTA tubes by collaborating institutions according to the institutions' own protocols. For TCRbeta analysis, collaborator samples were shipped as frozen whole blood, as isolated PBMCs, or as DNA extracted from either sample type. The sequenced sample consisted of peripheral blood. This sequence originates from a woman in her thirties or forties with acute or convalescent COVID-19.

The sequence in DNA is TGTGCCAGTAGTGGGACAGGGTGGGAGACCCAGTACTTC. Its translation is CASSGTGWETQYF. The V and J segments used are TRBV19 and TRBJ2-5; a stretch of 9 junction bases matches TRBD1. Based on the germline V gene (reference sequence), the CDR1 and CDR2 sequences are LNHDA and SQIVND. Trimming takes 5 bases off V and 5 bases off J; junction bases not matched to a gene: 3. Counted from cysteine to phenylalanine, this CDR3 has 13 amino acids. The DNA shown is the 39-base CDR3, in frame from base 1.